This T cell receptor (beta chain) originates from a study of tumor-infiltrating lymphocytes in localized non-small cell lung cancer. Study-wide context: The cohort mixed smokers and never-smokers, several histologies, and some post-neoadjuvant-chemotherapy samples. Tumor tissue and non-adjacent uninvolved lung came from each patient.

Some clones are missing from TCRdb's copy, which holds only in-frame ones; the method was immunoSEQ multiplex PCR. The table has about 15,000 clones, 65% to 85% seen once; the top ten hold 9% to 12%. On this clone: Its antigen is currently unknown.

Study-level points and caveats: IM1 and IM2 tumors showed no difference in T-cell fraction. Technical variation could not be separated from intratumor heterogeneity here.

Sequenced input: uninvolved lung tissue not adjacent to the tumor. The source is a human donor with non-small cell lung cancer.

This chain's CDR3 is CASTGRPGANVLTF. Here the CDR3 DNA reads TGTGCCAGTACAGGGCGCCCGGGGGCCAACGTCCTGACTTTC. This chain uses TRBV19 with TRBJ2-6, with D perhaps matching TRBD1 (5 bases). V dropped 7 bases and J dropped 4 bases, with 11 bases sitting between them. The CDR3 runs 14 residues. Germline V CDR1 and CDR2: LNHDA, SQIVND (reference sequence).